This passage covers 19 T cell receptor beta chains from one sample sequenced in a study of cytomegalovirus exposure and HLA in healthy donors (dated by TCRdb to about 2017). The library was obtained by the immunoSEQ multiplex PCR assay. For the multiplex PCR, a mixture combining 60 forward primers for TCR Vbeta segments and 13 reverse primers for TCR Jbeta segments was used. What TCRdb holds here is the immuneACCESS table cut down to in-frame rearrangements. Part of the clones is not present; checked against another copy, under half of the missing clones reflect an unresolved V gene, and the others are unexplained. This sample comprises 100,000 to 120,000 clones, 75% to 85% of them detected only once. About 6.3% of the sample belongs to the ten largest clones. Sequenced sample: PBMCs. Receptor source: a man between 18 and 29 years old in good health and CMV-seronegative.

CDR3 sequence reads: CASSSQGAGAFF. CDR3 sequence (DNA): TGTGCCAGCAGCTCTCAGGGGGCGGGGGCTTTCTTT. The chain uses TRBV28 and TRBJ1-1; 8 bases map to TRBD1. The ends lost 6 bases at V and 11 bases at J; junction bases unmatched: 8. Per the germline V gene, CDR1 is MDHEN and CDR2 is SYDVKM. This CDR3 is 12 amino acids long.

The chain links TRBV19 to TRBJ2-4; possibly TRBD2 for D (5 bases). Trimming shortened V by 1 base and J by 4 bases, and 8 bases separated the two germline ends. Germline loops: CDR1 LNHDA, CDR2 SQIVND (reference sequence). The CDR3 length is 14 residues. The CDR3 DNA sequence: TGTGCCAGTAGTATAGGAGGCGGGAAAAACATTCAGTACTTC. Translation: CASSIGGGKNIQYF. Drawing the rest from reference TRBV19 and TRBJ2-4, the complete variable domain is DGGITQSPKYLFRKEGQNVTLSCEQNLNHDAMYWYRQDPGQGLRLIYYSQIVNDFQKGDIAEGYSVSREKKESFPLTVTSAQKNPTAFYLCASSIGGGKNIQYFGAGTRLSVL.

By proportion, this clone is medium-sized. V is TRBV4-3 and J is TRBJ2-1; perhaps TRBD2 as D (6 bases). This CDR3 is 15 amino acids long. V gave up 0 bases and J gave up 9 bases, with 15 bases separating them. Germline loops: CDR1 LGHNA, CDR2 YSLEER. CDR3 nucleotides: TGCGCCAGCAGCCAAGATGGGGCGGGATGGAGTGAGCAGTTCTTC. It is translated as CASSQDGAGWSEQFF.

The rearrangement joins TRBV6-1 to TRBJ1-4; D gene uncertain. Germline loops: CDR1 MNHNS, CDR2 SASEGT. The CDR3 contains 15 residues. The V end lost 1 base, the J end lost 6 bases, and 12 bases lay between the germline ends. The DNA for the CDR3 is TGTGCCAGCAGTGAAGTGGTCAGAGCGGATGAAAAACTGTTTTTT. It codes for CASSEVVRADEKLFF.

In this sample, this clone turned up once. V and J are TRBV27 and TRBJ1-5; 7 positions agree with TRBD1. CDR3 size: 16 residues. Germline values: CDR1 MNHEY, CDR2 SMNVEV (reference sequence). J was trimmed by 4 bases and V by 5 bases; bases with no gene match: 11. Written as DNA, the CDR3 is TGTGCCAGCAGTCCAACTCCCGGGACAGCAAATCAGCCCCAGCATTTT. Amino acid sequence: CASSPTPGTANQPQHF.

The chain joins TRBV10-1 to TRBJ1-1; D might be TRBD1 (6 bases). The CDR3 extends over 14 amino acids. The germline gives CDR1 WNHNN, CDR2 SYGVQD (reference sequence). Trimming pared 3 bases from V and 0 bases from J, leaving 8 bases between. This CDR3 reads CASSERGLNTEAFF. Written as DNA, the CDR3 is TGCGCCAGCAGTGAAAGGGGGTTGAACACTGAAGCTTTCTTT.

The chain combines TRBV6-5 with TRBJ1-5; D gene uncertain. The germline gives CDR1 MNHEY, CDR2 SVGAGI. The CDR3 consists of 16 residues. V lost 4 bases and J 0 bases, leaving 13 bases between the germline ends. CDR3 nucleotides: TGTGCCAGCAGTTCGGACTCTCCTCATAGCAATCAGCCCCAGCATTTT. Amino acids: CASSSDSPHSNQPQHF.

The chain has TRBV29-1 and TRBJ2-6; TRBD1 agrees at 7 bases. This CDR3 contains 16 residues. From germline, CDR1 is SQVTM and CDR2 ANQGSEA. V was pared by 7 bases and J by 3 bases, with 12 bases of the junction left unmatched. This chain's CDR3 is CSAATGSSGGANVLTF. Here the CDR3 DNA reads TGCAGCGCGGCGACAGGGTCTTCGGGTGGGGCCAACGTCCTGACTTTC.

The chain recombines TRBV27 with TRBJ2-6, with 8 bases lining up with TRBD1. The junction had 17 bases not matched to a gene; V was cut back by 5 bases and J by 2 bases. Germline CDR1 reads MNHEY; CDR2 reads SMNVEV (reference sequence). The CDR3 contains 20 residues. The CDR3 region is CASSPRLRQGMGAGANVLTF. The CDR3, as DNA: TGTGCCAGCAGTCCTCGACTAAGACAGGGGATGGGAGCTGGGGCCAACGTCCTGACTTTC. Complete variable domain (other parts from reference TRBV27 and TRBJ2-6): EAQVTQNPRYLITVTGKKLTVTCSQNMNHEYMSWYRQDPGLGLRQIYYSMNVEVTDKGDVPEGYKVSRKEKRNFPLILESPSPNQTSLYFCASSPRLRQGMGAGANVLTFGAGSRLTVL.

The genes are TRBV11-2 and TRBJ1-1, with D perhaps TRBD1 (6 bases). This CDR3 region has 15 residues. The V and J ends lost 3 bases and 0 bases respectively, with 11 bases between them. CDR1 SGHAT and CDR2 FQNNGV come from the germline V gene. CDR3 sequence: CASSLRTAMNTEAFF. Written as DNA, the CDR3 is TGTGCCAGCAGCTTGAGGACAGCAATGAACACTGAAGCTTTCTTT.

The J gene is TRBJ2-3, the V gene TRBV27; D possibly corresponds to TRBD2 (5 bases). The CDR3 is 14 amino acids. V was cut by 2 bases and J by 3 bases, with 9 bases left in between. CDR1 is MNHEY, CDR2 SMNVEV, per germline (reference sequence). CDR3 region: CASSLRGVTDTQYF. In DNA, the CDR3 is TGTGCCAGCAGTTTACGGGGAGTAACAGATACGCAGTATTTT.

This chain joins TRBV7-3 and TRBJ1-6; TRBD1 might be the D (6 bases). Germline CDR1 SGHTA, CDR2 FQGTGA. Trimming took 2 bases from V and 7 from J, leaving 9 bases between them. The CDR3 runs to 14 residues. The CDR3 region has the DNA TGTGCCAGCAGCTTAGGCACAGGGAATTCACCCCTCCACTTT. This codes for CASSLGTGNSPLHF.

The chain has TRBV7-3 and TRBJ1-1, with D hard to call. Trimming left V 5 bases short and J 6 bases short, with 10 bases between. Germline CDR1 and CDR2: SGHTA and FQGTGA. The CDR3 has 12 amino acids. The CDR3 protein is CASSPRRAEAFF. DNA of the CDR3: TGTGCCAGCAGCCCACGGAGGGCTGAAGCTTTCTTT.

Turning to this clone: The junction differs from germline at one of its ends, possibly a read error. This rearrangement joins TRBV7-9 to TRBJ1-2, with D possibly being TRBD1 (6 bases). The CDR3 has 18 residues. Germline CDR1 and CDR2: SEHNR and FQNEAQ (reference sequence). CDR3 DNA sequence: TGTTCCAGCAGCTTAGTTACTGGGACAAGGAGGTCCGACTATGGCTACACCTTC. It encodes CSSSLVTGTRRSDYGYTF.

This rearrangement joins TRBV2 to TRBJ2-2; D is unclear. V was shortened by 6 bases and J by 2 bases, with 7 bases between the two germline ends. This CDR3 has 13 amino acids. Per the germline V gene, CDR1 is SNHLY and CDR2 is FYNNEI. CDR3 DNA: TGTGCCAGCAGAGGAGACAACACCGGGGAGCTGTTTTTT. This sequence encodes CASRGDNTGELFF.

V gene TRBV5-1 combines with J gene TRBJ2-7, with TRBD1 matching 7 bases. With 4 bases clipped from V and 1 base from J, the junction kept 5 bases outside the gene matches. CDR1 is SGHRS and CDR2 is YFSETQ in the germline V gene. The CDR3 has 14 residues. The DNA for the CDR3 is TGCGCCAGCAGCCGGGCGACAGGGTCCTACGAGCAGTACTTC. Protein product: CASSRATGSYEQYF. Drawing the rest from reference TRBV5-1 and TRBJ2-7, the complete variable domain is KAGVTQTPRYLIKTRGQQVTLSCSPISGHRSVSWYQQTPGQGLQFLFEYFSETQRNKGNFPGRFSGRQFSNSRSEMNVSTLELGDSALYLCASSRATGSYEQYFGPGTRLTVT.

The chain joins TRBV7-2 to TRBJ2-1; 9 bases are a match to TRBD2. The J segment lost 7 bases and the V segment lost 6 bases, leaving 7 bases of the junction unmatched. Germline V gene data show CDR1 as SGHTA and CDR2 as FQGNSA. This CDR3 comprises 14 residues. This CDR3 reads CASRNSGGMNEQFF. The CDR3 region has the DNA TGTGCCAGCAGGAATAGCGGGGGTATGAATGAGCAGTTCTTC.

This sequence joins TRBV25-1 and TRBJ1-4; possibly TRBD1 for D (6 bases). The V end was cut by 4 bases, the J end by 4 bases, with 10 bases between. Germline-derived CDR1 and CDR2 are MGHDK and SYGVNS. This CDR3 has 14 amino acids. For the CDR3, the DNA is TGTGCCAGCAGTGGACAGGCTGATAATGAAAAACTGTTTTTT. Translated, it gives CASSGQADNEKLFF.

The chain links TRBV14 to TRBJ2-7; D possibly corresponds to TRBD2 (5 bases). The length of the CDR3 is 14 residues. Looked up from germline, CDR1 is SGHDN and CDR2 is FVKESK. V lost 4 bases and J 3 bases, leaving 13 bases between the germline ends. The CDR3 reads CASSLGGLGYEQYF. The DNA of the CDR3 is TGTGCCAGCAGCCTTGGCGGGTTGGGCTACGAGCAGTACTTC.